The entry that follows covers one T cell receptor beta chain sequence. Per the study methods: By means of reference gene primer amplification, nucleated cell counts were estimated. Here immunoSEQ multiplex PCR was the method, and the copy in TCRdb shows in-frame clones only, minus some. V and J calls and clone size come straight from that table; D and trimming were deduced from the DNA. The data show just over 300,000 clones, roughly 87% seen once. Germline lookup yields CDR1 MGHRA and CDR2 YSYEKL. Unmatched junction bases numbered 4, after V lost 1 base and J lost 6 bases. The CDR3 has 14 residues. The source of the sample is a study of blood T cell repertoires in COVID-19. About the research overall: Acute-phase and convalescent COVID-19 samples originated in the United States, Italy and Spain. T cells, B-cell-depleted T cells, or PBMCs supplied cDNA or gDNA.

Everyone who took part was 18 to 89 years old, and they came from about two dozen US areas. The sequenced sample consisted of PBMCs or T cells enriched from blood (not recorded which). The sequence was collected from a woman between 18 and 30 years old who had recovered from COVID-19. The chain is built from TRBV4-1 and TRBJ2-7; 9 bases fit TRBD2. The CDR3 loop reads CASSQAPGLAEQYF. Written as DNA, the CDR3 is TGCGCCAGCAGCCAAGCCCCGGGACTAGCCGAGCAGTACTTC.